Here is one T cell receptor (beta chain) with its context. The specificity of this receptor is unknown. The read terminates 3 residues before the CDR3 end, so the remaining end is supplied by the germline J gene. V sheds 5 bases and J sheds 0 bases, leaving 8 bases between their ends. The CDR3 numbers 13 residues from cysteine through phenylalanine. Of the CDR3's DNA, 30 bases were read; they are in frame from base 1. CDR1 and CDR2 were assigned from the germline V gene (reference sequence) as DFQATT and SNEGSKA. Every participant had a single incident cervical HPV16 infection, and women with prevalent HPV16 infections were excluded. Cervical HPV DNA was detected by MY09/MY11 PCR and genotyped by dot-blot hybridization. About 15 mL of heparinized blood were centrifuged, and the buffy coat was aliquoted, frozen at -30°C, then stored at -80°C. QIAGEN kits were used to extract genomic DNA from buffy coat specimens.

This sample is part of a study of T cells in women clearing cervical HPV infection (dated by TCRdb to the late 2010s). About the study as a whole: Cases were about 25 women with histologically confirmed HPV16-related CIN3 or worse, including a couple of invasive cancers. As quality controls, five blinded duplicates were added to each group, bringing the total to roughly 60 samples made up of roughly 50 participants and 10 replicates. For cases, a median interval of 149 days, with an interquartile range of roughly 80 to 210 days, was observed between lesion detection and blood sampling. Cases were matched to controls by age within five years and by the year the sample was collected. The parent cohort enrolled about 9,900 women aged 18 or older in Guanacaste, Costa Rica, in about 1993 to 1994 and followed the women for seven years. Case blood was taken at the visit when the lesion was first identified, whereas control blood was taken when infection was no longer detected. HLA typing was available for only a few women, so HLA type could not be excluded as a confounder. Cases had a median age of approximately 35 years and controls had a median age of about 41, with no significant differences in baseline characteristics. The controls were around 26 women whose single incident HPV16 infection cleared within 12 months with no development of precancer or cancer. This exploratory proof-of-principle case-control study, nested within the Guanacaste HPV Natural History Study in Costa Rica, compared TCR repertoires among women with different cervical HPV16 outcomes.

The immunoSEQ assay used multiplex PCR to amplify TCR beta CDR3 regions from an average of around 1,200 ng of genomic DNA per sample. To correct primer bias, the assay used a complete synthetic TCR repertoire to set an amplification baseline. The amplicons were sequenced using the Illumina platform. On the study's bioinformatics: Sequences were error-corrected by clustering with frequency ratios and a modified nearest-neighbor algorithm, then analyzed in the immunoSEQ Analyzer with IMGT gene definitions. At each rarefaction depth, TCR richness and evenness were averaged across 20 rarefaction repeats, and any sample with fewer sequences than the depth was left out. Relative abundances of V, D and J genes were compared between groups using Wilcoxon rank sum tests, with FDR correction applied. In the blinded duplicates, the intraclass correlation was around 96% for TCR richness and averaged approximately 82% across 55 to 75 gene segments. TCRdb re-hosts the immuneACCESS table, in-frame sequences only. Its copies lack some clones; in the studies checked, an unresolved V gene accounts for under half of them, and the cause for the rest is not known. The D gene and trimming were derived from the DNA, and the V and J assignments and clone size from that table. The sample table records some 16,000 clones. The ten largest clonotypes hold roughly 6.8% of the sample.

Results the study describes overall, beyond this receptor: Because the number of T cells in each sample was unknown, differences in richness could reflect differing T-cell content rather than repertoire biology. Cases had lower TRBV6-7 relative abundance than controls (approximately 0.11% versus 0.16%; Bonferroni P = 0.0008). The cross-sectional design could not show whether the associations came before the infection or were a result of it, and neither effector/memory subsets nor HPV-specific T cells were isolated. TCR repertoire richness was significantly higher in CIN3+ cases than in controls across sequencing depths, while evenness did not differ. Random forest classifiers combining richness and V gene abundances distinguished cases from controls with an estimated AUC of more than 0.75.

Sequencing was performed on blood buffy coat. The chain uses TRBV20-1 and TRBJ2-1; TRBD2 is a weak D gene call, 6 bases matching. The TCR originated in a woman aged 18 to 69 with a cervical HPV16 infection that either progressed to CIN3+ or cleared (not recorded which). The CDR3 has the sequence CSAQRASYNEQFF. The sequenced part of the CDR3 DNA is TGCAGTGCTCAGCGGGCCTCCTACAATGAG.